The next 22 T cell receptor beta chains were all read from a single sample in a study of T cells after posttransplantation cyclophosphamide. Method: immunoSEQ multiplex PCR; TCRdb's copy keeps in-frame clones and lacks some. The sample records just under 20,000 clones, around 90% being singletons. A marrow graft followed busulfan-fludarabine conditioning, with cyclophosphamide on days +3 and +4. The sample consisted of PBMCs, taken after allogeneic stem cell transplant with posttransplant cyclophosphamide. The receptors here all came from a female patient in her thirties or forties who received an allogeneic stem cell transplant from a related donor, was CMV-positive, and had no GVHD. Certain T cells may be donor cells from the graft.

This clone was counted only a few times. V usage is TRBV28 and J usage is TRBJ1-5; D unresolved. V lost 3 bases, J lost 3 bases, and 3 bases lay in between. CDR1 MDHEN and CDR2 SYDVKM come from the germline V gene. CDR3 size: 12 residues. CDR3 bases: TGTGCCAGCAGTTTCGTCAATCAGCCCCAGCATTTT. The encoded protein is CASSFVNQPQHF.

The V and J genes are TRBV14 and TRBJ2-2; no reliable D call. This CDR3 region has 15 residues. The V end lost 4 bases, the J end lost 6 bases, and 15 bases lay between the germline ends. The germline CDR1 and CDR2 sequences are SGHDN and FVKESK. The CDR3 DNA reads as TGTGCCAGCAGCCGCTACCCAAAAGGAGCCGGGGAGCTGTTTTTT. This codes for CASSRYPKGAGELFF.

This clone was found a few times. The chain has TRBV29-1 and TRBJ2-1, with 12 bases identical to TRBD2. V lost 7 bases and J lost 0; bases outside the gene matches: 7. Germline V gene lookup returns CDR1 SQVTM and CDR2 ANQGSEA. CDR3 size: 16 residues. The CDR3 DNA reads as TGCAGCGCCGGGACTAGCGGGTGGAGCTCCTACAATGAGCAGTTCTTC. Encoded protein: CSAGTSGWSSYNEQFF.

The J gene is TRBJ2-5, the V gene TRBV14; D is unresolved. V lost 1 base to trimming and J lost 0 bases, with 12 bases between them. There are 16 residues in the CDR3. CDR1 and CDR2 from the germline V gene are SGHDN and FVKESK. The CDR3 here is CASSQGLAFYQETQYF. The CDR3 DNA reads TGTGCCAGCAGCCAAGGGTTAGCCTTCTACCAAGAGACCCAGTACTTC.

This clone was seen once. This rearrangement joins TRBV5-1 to TRBJ2-3, with D unclear. The germline gives CDR1 SGHRS, CDR2 YFSETQ. CDR3 length equals 15 residues. Trimming cost V 0 bases and J 2 bases, with 10 bases left between them. CDR3 bases: TGCGCCAGCAGCTTGGTTTCACAGATCACAGATACGCAGTATTTT. It encodes CASSLVSQITDTQYF.

The chain is built from TRBV28 and TRBJ1-4; tentatively, D is TRBD1 (5 bases). Germline V gene lookup returns CDR1 MDHEN and CDR2 SYDVKM. Trimming cost V 6 bases and J 0 bases, with 17 bases left between them. The CDR3 has 17 amino acids. CDR3 residues: CASSPLKQESTNEKLFF. The CDR3 bases are TGTGCCAGCAGCCCCTTGAAACAGGAGTCAACTAATGAAAAACTGTTTTTT.

This chain connects TRBV5-1 to TRBJ1-1, with TRBD1 as a possible D gene (5 bases). The germline gives CDR1 SGHRS, CDR2 YFSETQ. CDR3 length: 17 amino acids. The V and J ends lost 0 bases and 0 bases respectively, with 15 bases between them. The CDR3 sequence is CASSLARRADVNTEAFF. The CDR3 nucleotides are TGCGCCAGCAGCTTGGCCCGCAGGGCGGACGTGAACACTGAAGCTTTCTTT.

The table lists this clone with a count of one. J is TRBJ1-2 and V is TRBV7-9; TRBD1 aligns across 10 bases. Germline V CDR1 and CDR2: SEHNR, FQNEAQ (reference sequence). The CDR3 covers 14 residues. V shed 1 base, J shed 4 bases, and the junction held 0 bases outside the gene matches. In DNA, the CDR3 is TGTGCCAGCAGCTTAGGACAGGGGGCCTATGGCTACACCTTC. It encodes CASSLGQGAYGYTF.

The chain carries TRBV29-1 and TRBJ1-1; 8 nucleotides agree with TRBD1. CDR1 and CDR2 from the germline V gene are SQVTM and ANQGSEA. The CDR3 consists of 13 residues. V shed 1 base, J shed 10 bases, and the junction held 8 bases outside the gene matches. The CDR3 region is CSVEGGRGLRAFF. The CDR3 DNA follows: TGCAGCGTTGAAGGAGGCAGGGGGCTACGAGCTTTCTTT.

J is TRBJ1-2 and V is TRBV7-9, with D unclear. V was trimmed by 1 base and J by 10 bases, leaving 7 bases between them. The CDR3 covers 11 residues. Germline assignment: CDR1 SEHNR and CDR2 FQNEAQ (reference sequence). CDR3 sequence reads: CASSLVGDYTF. CDR3 nucleotides: TGTGCCAGCAGCTTAGTCGGGGACTACACCTTC.

CDR3 sequence reads: CASSSISTDTQYF. In DNA form, the CDR3 reads TGTGCCAGCAGTTCCATTTCCACAGATACGCAGTATTTT. V is TRBV6-6 and J is TRBJ2-3; D not certain. There are 13 residues in the CDR3. Germline V gene sequence: CDR1 MNHNY, CDR2 SVGAGI (reference sequence). The V end lost 4 bases, the J end lost 2 bases, and 7 bases lay between the germline ends.

The gene calls are TRBV19 and TRBJ1-1; D is perhaps TRBD1 (5 bases). There are 15 residues in the CDR3. V lost 3 bases to trimming and J lost 2 bases, with 13 bases between them. CDR1 LNHDA and CDR2 SQIVND come from the germline V gene (reference sequence). The CDR3 protein is CASSILTDSNTEAFF. DNA of the CDR3: TGTGCCAGTAGTATCCTAACTGACAGTAACACTGAAGCTTTCTTT.

The chain has TRBV19 and TRBJ2-5; TRBD2 is a possible D gene (6 bases). V gave up 3 bases and J gave up 0 bases, with 11 bases separating them. The germline gives CDR1 LNHDA, CDR2 SQIVND (reference sequence). The CDR3 length is 15 residues. The chain's CDR3 is CASSIGGTYQETQYF. CDR3 bases: TGTGCCAGTAGTATTGGCGGGACCTACCAAGAGACCCAGTACTTC.

The CDR3 DNA sequence: TGTGCCAGCATAGGGGTCTCACCCACAGATACGCAGTATTTT. Protein: CASIGVSPTDTQYF. The gene calls are TRBV2 and TRBJ2-3; tentatively, D is TRBD1 (5 bases). Trimming stripped 7 bases from V and 2 bases from J, with 13 bases between. The CDR3 is made up of 14 amino acids. Germline V gives CDR1 SNHLY, CDR2 FYNNEI.

The chain recombines TRBV25-1 with TRBJ2-7; D remains unclear. From germline, CDR1 is MGHDK and CDR2 SYGVNS. The V gene lost 1 base and the J gene lost 1 base, with 8 bases spanning the gap. This CDR3 region has 14 residues. This chain's CDR3 is CASSEFSQSYEQYF. The CDR3 DNA reads as TGTGCCAGCAGTGAATTTTCCCAGTCCTACGAGCAGTACTTC.

This clone was detected once. The chain employs TRBV28 and TRBJ1-2; D is perhaps TRBD1 (6 bases). CDR1 MDHEN and CDR2 SYDVKM come from the germline V gene. The CDR3 spans 14 residues. Trimming took 3 bases from V and 14 from J, leaving 22 bases between them. The CDR3: CASSFGQFTPRGTF. CDR3 in DNA: TGTGCCAGCAGTTTCGGACAGTTCACCCCCCGGGGAACCTTC.

The DNA of the CDR3 is TGTGCCAGCAGTGATCGGTCTTTGGGGGGTACCCAGTACTTC. Protein: CASSDRSLGGTQYF. The chain employs TRBV2 and TRBJ2-5, with D perhaps matching TRBD2 (6 bases). V was shortened by 3 bases and J by 8 bases, with 16 bases between the two germline ends. Looked up from germline, CDR1 is SNHLY and CDR2 is FYNNEI. This CDR3 has 14 residues.

This chain uses TRBV7-8 with TRBJ1-2; TRBD1 might be the D (5 bases). V was cut by 5 bases and J by 5 bases, with 21 bases left in between. Germline-derived CDR1 and CDR2 are SGHVS and FQNEAQ. The CDR3 contains 16 residues. The CDR3 loop is CASSPPFGRAKYGYTF. CDR3 DNA sequence: TGTGCCAGCAGCCCTCCATTTGGCAGGGCAAAATATGGCTACACCTTC.

J is TRBJ2-1 and V is TRBV2; D call uncertain. V lost 6 bases and J 0 bases, leaving 12 bases between the germline ends. The CDR3 length is 15 residues. Germline V gene lookup returns CDR1 SNHLY and CDR2 FYNNEI. CDR3 DNA sequence: TGTGCCAGCAGACTACTGAAAAGCTCCTACAATGAGCAGTTCTTC. Protein product: CASRLLKSSYNEQFF. The full variable domain, rest sourced from reference TRBV2 and TRBJ2-1, is EPEVTQTPSHQVTQMGQEVILRCVPISNHLYFYWYRQILGQKVEFLVSFYNNEISEKSEIFDDQFSVERPDGSNFTLKIRSTKLEDSAMYFCASRLLKSSYNEQFFGPGTRLTVL.

This chain uses TRBV9 with TRBJ1-3; D call uncertain. The germline V and J ends were trimmed by 0 bases and 4 bases, with 17 bases remaining between them. CDR3 size: 17 residues. Germline-derived CDR1 and CDR2 are SGDLS and YYNGEE. The CDR3 loop reads CASSVASRVEKGNTIYF. The CDR3 nucleotides are TGTGCCAGCAGCGTAGCTAGTCGGGTGGAAAAGGGAAACACCATATATTTT. Combining the CDR3 with reference TRBV9 and TRBJ1-3 gives the whole variable domain DSGVTQTPKHLITATGQRVTLRCSPRSGDLSVYWYQQSLDQGLQFLIQYYNGEERAKGNILERFSAQQFPDLHSELNLSSLELGDSALYFCASSVASRVEKGNTIYFGEGSWLTVV.

This rearrangement joins TRBV27 to TRBJ2-5, with D possibly being TRBD2 (5 bases). The CDR3 loop spans 13 amino acids. Germline V lookup: CDR1 MNHEY, CDR2 SMNVEV (reference sequence). V was clipped by 5 bases and J by 2 bases, with 9 bases between them. The CDR3 nucleotides are TGTGCCAGCAGTAGAAAGCGGCAAGAGACCCAGTACTTC. Translated, it gives CASSRKRQETQYF.

This chain connects TRBV7-2 to TRBJ2-7; 8 positions agree with TRBD1. CDR1 is SGHTA, CDR2 FQGNSA, per germline. V gave up 5 bases and J gave up 0 bases; unmatched junction bases: 18. The CDR3 contains 19 residues. The DNA of the CDR3 is TGTGCCAGCAGCCGAAGTAGCTCAACGGGACAGGCGAACTCCTACGAGCAGTACTTC. Its protein product is CASSRSSSTGQANSYEQYF.